Each of the 18 T cell receptor beta chains below was sequenced from the same sample in a study of blood T cell repertoires in COVID-19. Using immunoSEQ multiplex PCR, the repertoire was profiled, and TCRdb retains in-frame clones only, with some absent. The sample holds about 200,000 clones, roughly 85% seen once. Sequenced input: peripheral blood. These receptors were taken from an older woman with COVID-19, enrolled during active disease.

This chain uses TRBV9 with TRBJ2-5; TRBD2 matches 7 bases. The CDR3 length is 16 residues. After removal of 0 bases from V and 1 base from J, the junction contained 6 bases not matched to a gene. Germline V lookup: CDR1 SGDLS, CDR2 YYNGEE. This CDR3 is CASSVGAGSIQETQYF. The DNA for the CDR3 is TGTGCCAGCAGCGTAGGAGCGGGGTCCATCCAAGAGACCCAGTACTTC. Full variable domain (outside the CDR3, taken from reference TRBV9 and TRBJ2-5): DSGVTQTPKHLITATGQRVTLRCSPRSGDLSVYWYQQSLDQGLQFLIQYYNGEERAKGNILERFSAQQFPDLHSELNLSSLELGDSALYFCASSVGAGSIQETQYFGPGTRLLVL.

The CDR3 DNA follows: TGTGCCAGCAGTGGGACTACCTACTACAATGAGCAGTTCTTC. The encoded protein is CASSGTTYYNEQFF. The V and J genes are TRBV2 and TRBJ2-1; D is perhaps TRBD2 (6 bases). The CDR3 extends over 14 amino acids. V lost 4 bases to trimming and J lost 3 bases, with 10 bases between them. CDR1 is SNHLY and CDR2 is FYNNEI in the germline V gene.

This clone was detected only a few times. The genes are TRBV6-1 and TRBJ1-1; D perhaps matches TRBD1 (5 bases). Trimming took 3 bases from V and 1 from J, leaving 12 bases between them. The germline V gene encodes CDR1 MNHNS and CDR2 SASEGT. The length of the CDR3 is 15 residues. The CDR3 DNA sequence: TGTGCCAGCAGTGAGTACTTGGGGGGGAACACTGAAGCTTTCTTT. Its translation: CASSEYLGGNTEAFF.

This CDR3 is CASSLVPAGQGVGEQYF. DNA for the CDR3: TGTGCCAGCAGCTTAGTACCGGCGGGACAGGGGGTTGGCGAGCAGTACTTC. The chain links TRBV7-2 to TRBJ2-7, with TRBD1 matching over 11 bases. With 1 base clipped from V and 6 bases from J, the junction kept 11 bases outside the gene matches. This CDR3 is 17 amino acids long. CDR1 SGHTA and CDR2 FQGNSA come from the germline V gene.

This rearrangement joins TRBV7-2 to TRBJ2-3; tentative D call: TRBD2 (6 bases). Trimming cost V 5 bases and J 9 bases, with 12 bases left between them. Germline-derived CDR1 and CDR2 are SGHTA and FQGNSA. The CDR3 totals 12 residues. DNA for the CDR3: TGTGCCAGCAGCCTAGGGACTTTAACGCAGTATTTT. Translating it yields CASSLGTLTQYF.

The V call is TRBV11-2, the J call TRBJ1-3; D might be TRBD1 (6 bases). V dropped 0 bases and J dropped 2 bases, with 14 bases sitting between them. Germline CDR1 and CDR2: SGHAT and FQNNGV. CDR3 length equals 17 residues. The CDR3 region has the DNA TGTGCCAGCAGCTTAGATCCCGGGTGGGACACTGGAAACACCATATATTTT. It encodes CASSLDPGWDTGNTIYF.

This clone showed up just a few times. This chain joins TRBV19 and TRBJ1-5; D perhaps matches TRBD1 (5 bases). Trimming cost V 6 bases and J 0 bases, with 18 bases left between them. Germline V CDR1 and CDR2: LNHDA, SQIVND (reference sequence). The CDR3 extends over 17 amino acids. The CDR3 here is CASRQDVDNYSNQPQHF. As DNA, the CDR3 is TGTGCCAGTAGACAGGACGTCGATAACTATAGCAATCAGCCCCAGCATTTT.

The J gene is TRBJ1-2, the V gene TRBV28; 7 bases are a match to TRBD1. J was trimmed by 3 bases and V by 11 bases; bases with no gene match: 9. Germline assignment: CDR1 MDHEN and CDR2 SYDVKM. The CDR3 is made up of 13 amino acids. CDR3 sequence reads: CAARTGADYGYTF. The CDR3, as DNA: TGTGCCGCCAGGACAGGAGCTGACTATGGCTACACCTTC.

This chain uses TRBV6-5 with TRBJ2-2; D unresolved. The CDR3 runs 15 residues. Germline-derived CDR1 and CDR2 are MNHEY and SVGAGI. V gave up 5 bases and J gave up 3 bases, with 13 bases separating them. This CDR3 is CASSPQRLDTGELFF. The CDR3 DNA reads as TGTGCCAGCAGTCCCCAGAGGCTCGACACCGGGGAGCTGTTTTTT.

This chain uses TRBV6-6 with TRBJ1-4, with a weak D call TRBD1 (6 bases). The CDR3 spans 14 residues. V dropped 2 bases and J dropped 5 bases, with 9 bases sitting between them. The germline CDR1 and CDR2 sequences are MNHNY and SVGAGI (reference sequence). The chain's CDR3 is CASSYGTQNEKLFF. Here the CDR3 DNA reads TGTGCCAGCAGTTACGGGACACAGAATGAAAAACTGTTTTTT.

V and J are TRBV19 and TRBJ1-5; TRBD1 aligns across 8 bases. The CDR3 spans 15 residues. CDR1 is LNHDA, CDR2 SQIVND, per germline (reference sequence). V trimming: 5 bases; J trimming: 1 base; junction bases outside the gene matches: 4. The DNA for the CDR3 is TGTGCCAGTAGTTCCTACAGGGGGAGCAATCAGCCCCAGCATTTT. Residues: CASSSYRGSNQPQHF.

V usage is TRBV19 and J usage is TRBJ1-1; D call uncertain. V was clipped by 6 bases and J by 1 base, with 12 bases between them. CDR1 is LNHDA, CDR2 SQIVND, per germline (reference sequence). The CDR3 runs 14 residues. The CDR3 DNA sequence: TGTGCCAGTAGCCCCGCAGAATCGAACACTGAAGCTTTCTTT. This sequence encodes CASSPAESNTEAFF.

This chain uses TRBV4-2 with TRBJ2-2; D is possibly TRBD2 (6 bases). This CDR3 contains 15 residues. V lost 1 base, J lost 6 bases, and 12 bases lay in between. The germline V gene encodes CDR1 LGHNA and CDR2 YNFKEQ. The CDR3 DNA reads as TGTGCCAGCAGCCAAGGGAGGGTAGTTTCCGGGGAGCTGTTTTTT. Amino acid sequence: CASSQGRVVSGELFF.

Only a few counts were recorded for this clone. This sequence joins TRBV4-3 and TRBJ1-2; D may be TRBD1 (5 bases). The germline CDR1 and CDR2 sequences are LGHNA and YSLEER. The CDR3 extends over 14 amino acids. Trimming removed 0 bases at V and 4 bases at J, with 9 bases between. CDR3: CASSQDADSYGYTF. The CDR3 nucleotides are TGCGCCAGCAGCCAAGATGCCGACAGCTATGGCTACACCTTC.

The chain combines TRBV11-2 with TRBJ2-1; 7 bases agree with TRBD2. The CDR3 is 15 amino acids. Germline trimming cut 5 bases from V and 7 bases from J; bases unmatched to any gene: 11. CDR1 is SGHAT and CDR2 is FQNNGV in the germline V gene. CDR3 region: CASSPFSGTGNEQFF. Here the CDR3 DNA reads TGTGCCAGCAGCCCCTTCAGCGGGACGGGTAATGAGCAGTTCTTC.

A few counts support this clone. The chain is built from TRBV25-1 and TRBJ1-5, with 9 nucleotides matching TRBD1. This CDR3 comprises 14 residues. Germline CDR1 is MGHDK and CDR2 is SYGVNS. V was clipped by 6 bases and J by 7 bases; unmatched bases: 7. The CDR3 is CASSPGQGRQPQHF. The CDR3 DNA follows: TGTGCCAGCAGCCCGGGACAGGGAAGACAGCCCCAGCATTTT.

The genes are TRBV12-5 and TRBJ2-5; TRBD1 agrees at 9 bases. Germline CDR1 is LGHNT and CDR2 is FRNRAP. The CDR3 spans 14 residues. V trimming: 4 bases; J trimming: 5 bases; junction bases outside the gene matches: 5. The CDR3 sequence: CASGSGQGPETQYF. The CDR3 DNA sequence: TGTGCTAGTGGTTCAGGACAGGGGCCCGAGACCCAGTACTTC.

The sample holds a few counts of this clone. The chain uses TRBV7-3 and TRBJ2-2; possible D gene TRBD2, 7 bases. Between the trimmed V and J ends, which lost 4 bases and 6 bases, there was a span of 18 bases. The CDR3 runs to 16 residues. Per the germline V gene, CDR1 is SGHTA and CDR2 is FQGTGA. CDR3 protein: CASSSLGGGASGELFF. Written as DNA, the CDR3 is TGTGCCAGCAGCTCCCTGGGCGGGGGCGCGTCCGGGGAGCTGTTTTTT.